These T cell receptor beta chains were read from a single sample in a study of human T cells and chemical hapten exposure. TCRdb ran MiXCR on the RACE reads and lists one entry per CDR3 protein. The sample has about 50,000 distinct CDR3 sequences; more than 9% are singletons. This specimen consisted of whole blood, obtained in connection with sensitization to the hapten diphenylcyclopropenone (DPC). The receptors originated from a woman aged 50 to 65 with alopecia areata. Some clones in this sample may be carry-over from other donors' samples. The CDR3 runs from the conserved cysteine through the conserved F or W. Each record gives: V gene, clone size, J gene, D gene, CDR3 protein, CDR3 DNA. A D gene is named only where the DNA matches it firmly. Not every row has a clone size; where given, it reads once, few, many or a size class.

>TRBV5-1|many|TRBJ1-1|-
CASSLSGAGNTEAFF
TGCGCCAGCAGCTTAAGTGGGGCTGGGAACACTGAAGCTTTCTTT
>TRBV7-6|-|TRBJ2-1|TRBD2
CASSPRLAGGREASEQFF
TGTGCCAGCAGCCCTAGACTAGCGGGAGGCCGCGAAGCCAGTGAGCAGTTCTTC
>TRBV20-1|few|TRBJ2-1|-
CSARHPKTDEQFF
TGCAGTGCTAGGCATCCAAAAACCGATGAGCAGTTCTTC
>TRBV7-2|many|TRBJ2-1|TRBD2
CASSLPGLGNEQFF
TGTGCCAGCAGCCTACCGGGACTAGGAAATGAGCAGTTCTTC
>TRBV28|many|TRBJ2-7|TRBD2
CASSQISGGSYEQYF
TGTGCCAGCAGTCAGATTAGCGGGGGGTCCTACGAGCAGTACTTC
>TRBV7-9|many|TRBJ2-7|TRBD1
CASSLYQGAEQYF
TGTGCCAGCAGCTTGTATCAGGGGGCCGAGCAGTACTTC
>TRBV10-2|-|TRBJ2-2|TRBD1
CASSKTGVAGELFF
TGCGCCAGCAGTAAGACAGGGGTGGCCGGGGAGCTGTTTTTT
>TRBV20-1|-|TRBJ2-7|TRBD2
CSARSGTSGYEQYF
TGCAGTGCTCGATCCGGGACTAGCGGATACGAGCAGTACTTC
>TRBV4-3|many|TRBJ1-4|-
CASSQDLQPGLGEKLFF
TGCGCCAGCAGCCAAGATCTACAGCCGGGACTGGGGGAAAAACTGTTTTTT
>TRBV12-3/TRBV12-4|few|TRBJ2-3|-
CASSSGVTDTQYF
TGTGCCAGCAGTTCTGGGGTTACAGATACGCAGTATTTT
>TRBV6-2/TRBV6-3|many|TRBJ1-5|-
CASSYGVSNQPQHF
TGTGCCAGCAGTTATGGCGTGAGCAATCAGCCCCAGCATTTT
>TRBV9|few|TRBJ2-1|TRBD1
CASSVGAVPGGEQFF
TGTGCCAGCAGCGTAGGTGCGGTCCCAGGGGGTGAGCAGTTCTTC
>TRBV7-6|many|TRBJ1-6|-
CASSLEVSSYNSPLHF
TGTGCCAGCAGCTTAGAAGTAAGCTCCTATAATTCACCCCTCCACTTT
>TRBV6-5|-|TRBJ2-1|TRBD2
CASSGPGLAGFEQFF
TGTGCCAGCAGTGGACCGGGACTAGCGGGGTTTGAGCAGTTCTTC
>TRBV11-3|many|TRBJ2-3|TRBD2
CASSLRGGAADTQYF
TGTGCCAGCAGCTTACGCGGGGGGGCCGCAGATACGCAGTATTTT
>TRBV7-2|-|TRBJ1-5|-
CASSFYGQPQHF
TGTGCCAGCAGCTTTTACGGTCAGCCCCAGCATTTT
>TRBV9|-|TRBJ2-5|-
CASGRLYQETQYF
TGTGCCAGCGGTAGATTGTACCAAGAGACCCAGTACTTC
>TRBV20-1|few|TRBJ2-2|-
CSASLPGYNTGELFF
TGCAGTGCTAGTTTACCGGGATATAACACCGGGGAGCTGTTTTTT
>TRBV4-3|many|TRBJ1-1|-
CASSQDAVNTEAFF
TGCGCCAGCAGCCAAGACGCGGTGAACACTGAAGCTTTCTTT
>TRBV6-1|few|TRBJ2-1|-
CASSEAPESEQFF
TGTGCCAGCAGTGAAGCCCCCGAGAGTGAGCAGTTCTTC
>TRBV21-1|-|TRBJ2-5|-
CASSKDLELEETQYF
TGTGCCAGCAGCAAAGACCTCGAACTCGAAGAGACCCAGTACTTC
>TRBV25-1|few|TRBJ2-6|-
CASIHYGAVGANVLTF
TGTGCCAGCATCCATTATGGGGCAGTTGGGGCCAACGTCCTGACTTTC
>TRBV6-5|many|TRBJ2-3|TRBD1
CASSQQGVSDTQYF
TGTGCCAGCAGCCAACAGGGGGTCTCAGATACGCAGTATTTT
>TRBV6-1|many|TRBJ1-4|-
CASRGRVVTTNEKLFF
TGTGCCAGCAGGGGCAGGGTGGTTACAACTAATGAAAAACTGTTTTTT
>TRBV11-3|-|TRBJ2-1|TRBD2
CASSFLRGSYNEQFF
TGTGCCAGCAGCTTCCTGCGGGGGTCCTACAATGAGCAGTTCTTC
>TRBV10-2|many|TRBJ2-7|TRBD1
CASSDTGTGAYEQYF
TGCGCCAGCAGCGATACCGGGACAGGGGCCTACGAGCAGTACTTC
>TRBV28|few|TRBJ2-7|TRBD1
CASSSPRGLQNPYEQYF
TGTGCCAGCAGCTCACCCAGGGGGCTACAAAACCCCTACGAGCAGTACTTC
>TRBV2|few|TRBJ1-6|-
CASSEHAGNSPLHF
TGTGCCAGCAGTGAACATGCCGGGAATTCACCCCTCCACTTT
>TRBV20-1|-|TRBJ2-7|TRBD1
CSASRDRGSEQYF
TGCAGTGCTAGCCGGGACAGGGGATCCGAGCAGTACTTC
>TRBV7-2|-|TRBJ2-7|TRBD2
CASSLGSTSGTSYEQYF
TGTGCCAGCAGCTTAGGCTCGACTAGCGGGACCTCCTACGAGCAGTACTTC
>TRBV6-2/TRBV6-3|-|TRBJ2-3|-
CASSYRVGLGTDTQYF
TGTGCCAGCAGTTACCGGGTGGGACTGGGCACAGATACGCAGTATTTT
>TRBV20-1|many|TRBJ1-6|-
CSALGNSPLHF
TGCAGTGCTCTCGGGAATTCACCCCTCCACTTT
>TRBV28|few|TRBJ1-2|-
CASSSPGTNIYGYTF
TGTGCCAGCAGTTCCCCAGGGACAAACATCTATGGCTACACCTTC
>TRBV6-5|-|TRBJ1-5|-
CASSLAGQLNQPQHF
TGTGCCAGCAGCCTCGCGGGGCAGCTTAATCAGCCCCAGCATTTT
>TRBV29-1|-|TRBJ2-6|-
CSAGTHSGANVLTF
TGCAGCGCCGGGACGCACTCTGGGGCCAACGTCCTGACTTTC
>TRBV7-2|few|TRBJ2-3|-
CATGPGAGLDTQYF
TGTGCCACCGGACCAGGTGCGGGGCTAGATACGCAGTATTTT
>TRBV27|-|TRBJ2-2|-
CASSIALDTANTGELFF
TGTGCCAGCAGTATCGCCCTCGACACGGCGAACACCGGGGAGCTGTTTTTT
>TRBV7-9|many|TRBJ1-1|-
CASSSLGGTEAFF
TGTGCCAGCAGCTCCCTGGGGGGCACTGAAGCTTTCTTT
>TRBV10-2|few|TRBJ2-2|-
CASSEGGGAGGELFF
TGCGCCAGCAGTGAGGGTGGGGGAGCAGGCGGGGAGCTGTTTTTT
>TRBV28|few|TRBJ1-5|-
CASSLVMGFGQPQHF
TGTGCCAGCAGTTTGGTCATGGGTTTCGGTCAGCCCCAGCATTTT
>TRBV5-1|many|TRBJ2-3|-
CATRQDGSADTQYF
TGCGCCACCCGGCAGGATGGGTCGGCAGATACGCAGTATTTT
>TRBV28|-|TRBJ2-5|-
CASSTGLYKETQYF
TGTGCCAGCAGTACCGGGCTCTACAAAGAGACCCAGTACTTC
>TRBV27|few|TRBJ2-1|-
CASSPTANLAKFF
TGTGCCAGCAGTCCTACGGCGAATCTGGCGAAGTTCTTC
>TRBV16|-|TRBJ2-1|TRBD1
CASSQSTGSYNEQFF
TGTGCCAGCAGCCAATCGACAGGGTCCTACAATGAGCAGTTCTTC
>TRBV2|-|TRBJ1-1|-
CASDTTANTEAFF
TGTGCCAGCGATACGACAGCGAACACTGAAGCTTTCTTT
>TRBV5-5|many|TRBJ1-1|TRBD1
CASSLWTGRTEAFF
TGTGCCAGCAGCCTTTGGACAGGGAGAACTGAAGCTTTCTTT
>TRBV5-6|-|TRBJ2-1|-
CASSFFGENEQFF
TGTGCCAGCAGCTTCTTTGGAGAGAATGAGCAGTTCTTC
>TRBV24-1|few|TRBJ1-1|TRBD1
CATRKGGADTEAFF
TGTGCCACCAGAAAAGGGGGCGCGGACACTGAAGCTTTCTTT
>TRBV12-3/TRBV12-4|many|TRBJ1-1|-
CASSPQLGNTEAFF
TGTGCCAGCAGCCCGCAGCTCGGGAACACTGAAGCTTTCTTT
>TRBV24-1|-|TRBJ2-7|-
CATSDQGPTYEQYF
TGTGCCACCAGTGATCAGGGTCCTACCTACGAGCAGTACTTC
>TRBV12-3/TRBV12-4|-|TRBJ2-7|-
CASSQGGVGYEQYF
TGTGCCAGCAGTCAGGGGGGAGTTGGGTACGAGCAGTACTTC
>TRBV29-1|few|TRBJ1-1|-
CSVRQTQNTEAFF
TGCAGCGTCAGACAGACACAAAACACTGAAGCTTTCTTT
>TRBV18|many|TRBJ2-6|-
CASSPRLSGANVLTF
TGTGCCAGCTCACCGAGGCTTTCCGGGGCCAACGTCCTGACTTTC
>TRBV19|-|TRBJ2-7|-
CASSAPRTGSAYEQYF
TGTGCCAGTAGTGCCCCAAGAACAGGGTCCGCCTACGAGCAGTACTTC
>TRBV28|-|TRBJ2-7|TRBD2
CASGGAGPTYEQYF
TGTGCGAGCGGGGGAGCGGGACCCACCTACGAGCAGTACTTC
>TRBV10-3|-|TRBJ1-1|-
CATLDGNTEAFF
TGTGCCACTTTGGACGGGAACACTGAAGCTTTCTTT